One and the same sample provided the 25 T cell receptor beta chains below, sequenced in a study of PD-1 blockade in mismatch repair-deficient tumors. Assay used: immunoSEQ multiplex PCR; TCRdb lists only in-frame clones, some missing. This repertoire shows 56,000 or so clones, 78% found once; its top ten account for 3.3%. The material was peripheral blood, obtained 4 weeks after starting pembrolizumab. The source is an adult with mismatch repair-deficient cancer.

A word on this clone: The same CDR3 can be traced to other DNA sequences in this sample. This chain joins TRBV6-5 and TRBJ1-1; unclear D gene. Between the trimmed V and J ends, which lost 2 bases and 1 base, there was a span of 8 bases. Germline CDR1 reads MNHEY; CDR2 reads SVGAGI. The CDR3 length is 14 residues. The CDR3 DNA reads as TGTGCCAGCAGTTACGACCGGAAGAACACTGAAGCTTTCTTT. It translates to CASSYDRKNTEAFF.

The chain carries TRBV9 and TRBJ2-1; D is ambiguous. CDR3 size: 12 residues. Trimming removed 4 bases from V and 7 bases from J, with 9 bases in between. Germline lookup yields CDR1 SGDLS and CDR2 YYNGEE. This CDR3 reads CASSQASNEQFF. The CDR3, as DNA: TGTGCCAGCAGCCAAGCTTCTAATGAGCAGTTCTTC.

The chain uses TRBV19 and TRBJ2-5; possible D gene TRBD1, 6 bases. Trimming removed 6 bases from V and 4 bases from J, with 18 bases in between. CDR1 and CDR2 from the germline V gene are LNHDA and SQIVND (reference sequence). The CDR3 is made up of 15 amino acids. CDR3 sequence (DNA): TGTGCCAGTAGCCTCAGGGGAGACATGGGAGAGACCCAGTACTTC. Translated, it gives CASSLRGDMGETQYF.

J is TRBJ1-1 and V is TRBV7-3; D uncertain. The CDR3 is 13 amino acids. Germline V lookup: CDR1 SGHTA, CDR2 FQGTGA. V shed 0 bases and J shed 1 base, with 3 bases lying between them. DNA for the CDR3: TGTGCCAGCAGCTTAACCTGGAACACTGAAGCTTTCTTT. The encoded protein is CASSLTWNTEAFF.

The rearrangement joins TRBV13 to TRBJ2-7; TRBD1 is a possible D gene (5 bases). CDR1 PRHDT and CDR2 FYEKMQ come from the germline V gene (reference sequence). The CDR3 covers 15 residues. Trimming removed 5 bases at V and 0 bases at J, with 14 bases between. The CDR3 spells CASSPTGRSSYEQYF. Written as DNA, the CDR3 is TGTGCCAGCAGCCCCACAGGTAGGAGCTCCTACGAGCAGTACTTC.

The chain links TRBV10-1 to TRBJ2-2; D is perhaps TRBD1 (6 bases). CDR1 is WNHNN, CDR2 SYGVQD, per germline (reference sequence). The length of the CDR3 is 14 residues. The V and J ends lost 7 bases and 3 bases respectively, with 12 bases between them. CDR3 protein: CASNDRRDTGELFF. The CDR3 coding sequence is TGCGCCAGCAATGACAGGCGAGACACCGGGGAGCTGTTTTTT.

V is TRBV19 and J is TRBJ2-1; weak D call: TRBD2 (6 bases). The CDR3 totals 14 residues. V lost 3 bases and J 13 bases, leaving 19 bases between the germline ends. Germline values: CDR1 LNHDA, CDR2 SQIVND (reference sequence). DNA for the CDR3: TGTGCCAGTAGTATCGACCGCGTTGGGCGGGATCAGTTCTTC. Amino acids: CASSIDRVGRDQFF.

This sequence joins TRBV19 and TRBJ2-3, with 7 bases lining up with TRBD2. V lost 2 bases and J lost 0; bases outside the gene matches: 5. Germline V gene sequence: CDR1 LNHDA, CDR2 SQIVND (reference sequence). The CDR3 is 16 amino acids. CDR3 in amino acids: CASSIQASGSTDTQYF. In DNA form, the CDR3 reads TGTGCCAGTAGTATACAGGCTAGCGGTAGCACAGATACGCAGTATTTT. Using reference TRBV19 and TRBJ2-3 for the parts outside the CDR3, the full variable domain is DGGITQSPKYLFRKEGQNVTLSCEQNLNHDAMYWYRQDPGQGLRLIYYSQIVNDFQKGDIAEGYSVSREKKESFPLTVTSAQKNPTAFYLCASSIQASGSTDTQYFGPGTRLTVL.

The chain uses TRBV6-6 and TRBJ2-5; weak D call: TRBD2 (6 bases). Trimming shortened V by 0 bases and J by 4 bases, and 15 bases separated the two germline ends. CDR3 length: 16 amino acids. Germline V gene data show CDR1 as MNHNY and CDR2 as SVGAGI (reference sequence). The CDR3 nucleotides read TGTGCCAGCAGTTACTCGAGTAGCGGTGGGGGAGAGACCCAGTACTTC. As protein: CASSYSSSGGGETQYF.

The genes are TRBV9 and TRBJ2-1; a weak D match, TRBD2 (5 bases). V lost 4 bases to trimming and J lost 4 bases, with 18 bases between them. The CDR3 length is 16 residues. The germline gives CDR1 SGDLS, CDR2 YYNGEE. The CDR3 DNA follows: TGTGCCAGCAGCCCCCCGAGGGCCGGAATGTACAATGAGCAGTTCTTC. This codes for CASSPPRAGMYNEQFF.

The CDR3 bases are TGCGCCAGCAGCTTGGAGGGGAGCTCTGGAAACACCATATATTTT. Protein product: CASSLEGSSGNTIYF. V is TRBV5-1 and J is TRBJ1-3, with D tentatively TRBD1 (5 bases). Germline V gene sequence: CDR1 SGHRS, CDR2 YFSETQ. The CDR3 sequence is 15 residues long. V was pared by 0 bases and J by 0 bases, with 7 bases between.

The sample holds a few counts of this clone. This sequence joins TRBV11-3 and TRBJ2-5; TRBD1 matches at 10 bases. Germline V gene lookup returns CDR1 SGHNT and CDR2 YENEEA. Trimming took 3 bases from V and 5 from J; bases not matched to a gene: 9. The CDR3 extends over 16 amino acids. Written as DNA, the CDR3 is TGTGCCAGCAGCTTGGGGGGGACAGGGGTTTCGGAGACCCAGTACTTC. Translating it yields CASSLGGTGVSETQYF.

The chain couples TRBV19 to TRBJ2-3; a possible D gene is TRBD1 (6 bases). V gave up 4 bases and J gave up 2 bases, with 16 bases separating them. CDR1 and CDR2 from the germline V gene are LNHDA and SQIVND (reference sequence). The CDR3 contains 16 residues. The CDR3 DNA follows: TGTGCCAGTAGTAAATACAGGGCACCATTCACAGATACGCAGTATTTT. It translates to CASSKYRAPFTDTQYF. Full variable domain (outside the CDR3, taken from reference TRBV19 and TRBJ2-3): DGGITQSPKYLFRKEGQNVTLSCEQNLNHDAMYWYRQDPGQGLRLIYYSQIVNDFQKGDIAEGYSVSREKKESFPLTVTSAQKNPTAFYLCASSKYRAPFTDTQYFGPGTRLTVL.

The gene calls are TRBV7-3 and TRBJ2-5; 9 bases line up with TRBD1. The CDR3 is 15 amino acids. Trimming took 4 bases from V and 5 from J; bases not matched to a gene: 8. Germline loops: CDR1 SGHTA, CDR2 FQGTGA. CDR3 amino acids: CASSWGTGRRETQYF. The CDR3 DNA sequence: TGTGCCAGCAGCTGGGGGACAGGGAGACGCGAGACCCAGTACTTC.

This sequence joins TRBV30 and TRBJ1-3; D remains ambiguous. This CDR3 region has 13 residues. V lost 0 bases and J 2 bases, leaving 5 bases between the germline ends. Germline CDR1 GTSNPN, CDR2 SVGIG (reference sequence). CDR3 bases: TGTGCCTGGAGTGTAACGGCTGGAAACACCATATATTTT. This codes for CAWSVTAGNTIYF.

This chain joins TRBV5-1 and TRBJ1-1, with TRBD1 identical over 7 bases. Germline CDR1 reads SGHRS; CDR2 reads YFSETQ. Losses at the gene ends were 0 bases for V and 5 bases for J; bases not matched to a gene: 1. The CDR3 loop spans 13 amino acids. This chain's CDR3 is CASSLDRGTEAFF. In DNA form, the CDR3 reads TGCGCCAGCAGCTTGGACAGGGGAACTGAAGCTTTCTTT.

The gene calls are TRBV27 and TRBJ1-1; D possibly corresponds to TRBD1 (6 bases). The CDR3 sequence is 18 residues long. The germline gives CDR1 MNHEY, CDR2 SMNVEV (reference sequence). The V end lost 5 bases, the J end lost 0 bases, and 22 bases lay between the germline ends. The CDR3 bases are TGTGCCAGCAGTGTGGCGGGGGGGCGATCCTATATGAACACTGAAGCTTTCTTT. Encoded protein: CASSVAGGRSYMNTEAFF.

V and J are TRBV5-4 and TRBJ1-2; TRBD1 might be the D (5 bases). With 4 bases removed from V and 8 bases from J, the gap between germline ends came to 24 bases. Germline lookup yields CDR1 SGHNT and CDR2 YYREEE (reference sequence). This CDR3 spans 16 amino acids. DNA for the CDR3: TGTGCCAGCAGCCAGACCGGGACCGTCGGTTCCCAAGGCTACACCTTC. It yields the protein CASSQTGTVGSQGYTF.

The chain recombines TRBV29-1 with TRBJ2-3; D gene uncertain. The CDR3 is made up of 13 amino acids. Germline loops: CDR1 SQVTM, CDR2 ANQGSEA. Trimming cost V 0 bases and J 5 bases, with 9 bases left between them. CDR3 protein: CSVEDLPIDTQYF. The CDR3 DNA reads TGCAGCGTTGAAGATCTTCCAATAGATACGCAGTATTTT.

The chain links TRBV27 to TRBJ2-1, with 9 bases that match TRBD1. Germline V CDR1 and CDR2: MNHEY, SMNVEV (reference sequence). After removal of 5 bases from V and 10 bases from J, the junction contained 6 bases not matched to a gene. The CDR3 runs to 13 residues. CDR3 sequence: CASSHPGTGEQFF. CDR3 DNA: TGTGCCAGCAGTCACCCCGGGACAGGGGAGCAGTTCTTC.

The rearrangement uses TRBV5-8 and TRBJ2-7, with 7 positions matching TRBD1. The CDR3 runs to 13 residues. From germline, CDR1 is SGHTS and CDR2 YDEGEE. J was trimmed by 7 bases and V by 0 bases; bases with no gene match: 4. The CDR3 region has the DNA TGTGCCAGCAGCTTGGGGGACAGATGGGAGCAGTACTTC. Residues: CASSLGDRWEQYF.

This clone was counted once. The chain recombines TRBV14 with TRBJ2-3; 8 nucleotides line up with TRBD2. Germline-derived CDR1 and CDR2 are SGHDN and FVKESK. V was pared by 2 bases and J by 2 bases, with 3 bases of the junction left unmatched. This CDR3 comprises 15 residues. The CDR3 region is CASSQHGRATDTQYF. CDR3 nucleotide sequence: TGTGCCAGCAGCCAACACGGGAGGGCCACAGATACGCAGTATTTT. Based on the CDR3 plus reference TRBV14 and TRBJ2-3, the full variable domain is EAGVTQFPSHSVIEKGQTVTLRCDPISGHDNLYWYRRVMGKEIKFLLHFVKESKQDESGMPNNRFLAERTGGTYSTLKVQPAELEDSGVYFCASSQHGRATDTQYFGPGTRLTVL.

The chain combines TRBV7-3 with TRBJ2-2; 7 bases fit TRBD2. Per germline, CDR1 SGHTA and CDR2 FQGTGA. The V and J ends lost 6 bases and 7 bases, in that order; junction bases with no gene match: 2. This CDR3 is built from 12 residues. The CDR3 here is CASRGEGGELFF. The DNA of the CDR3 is TGTGCCAGCAGAGGGGAGGGCGGGGAGCTGTTTTTT.

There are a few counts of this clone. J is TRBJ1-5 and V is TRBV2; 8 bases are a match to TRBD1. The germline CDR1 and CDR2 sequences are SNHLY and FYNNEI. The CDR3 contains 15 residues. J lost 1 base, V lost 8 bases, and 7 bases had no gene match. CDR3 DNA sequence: TGTGCCAGCGGGGGGACAGGTTCGAGCAATCAGCCCCAGCATTTT. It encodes CASGGTGSSNQPQHF.

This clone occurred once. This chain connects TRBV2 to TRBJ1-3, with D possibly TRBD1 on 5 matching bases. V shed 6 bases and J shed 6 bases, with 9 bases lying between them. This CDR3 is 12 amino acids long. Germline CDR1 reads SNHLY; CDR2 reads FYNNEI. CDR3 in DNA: TGTGCCAGCAGCTCGACAGAAAACACCATATATTTT. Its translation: CASSSTENTIYF.